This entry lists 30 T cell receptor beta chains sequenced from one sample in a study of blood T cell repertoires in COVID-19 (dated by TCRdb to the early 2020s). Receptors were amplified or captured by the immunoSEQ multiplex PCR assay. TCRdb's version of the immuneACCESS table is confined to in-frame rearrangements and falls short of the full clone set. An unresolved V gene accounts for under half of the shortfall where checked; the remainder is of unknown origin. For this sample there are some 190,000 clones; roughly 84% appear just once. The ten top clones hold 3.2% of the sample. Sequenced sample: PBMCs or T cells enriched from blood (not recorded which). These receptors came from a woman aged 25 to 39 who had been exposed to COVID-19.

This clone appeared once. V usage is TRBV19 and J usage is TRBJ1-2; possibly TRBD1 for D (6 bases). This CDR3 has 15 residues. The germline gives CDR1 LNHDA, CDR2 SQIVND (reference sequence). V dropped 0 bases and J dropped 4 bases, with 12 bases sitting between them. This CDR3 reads CASSIDPGQPYGYTF. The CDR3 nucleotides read TGTGCCAGTAGTATAGATCCTGGACAGCCCTATGGCTACACCTTC.

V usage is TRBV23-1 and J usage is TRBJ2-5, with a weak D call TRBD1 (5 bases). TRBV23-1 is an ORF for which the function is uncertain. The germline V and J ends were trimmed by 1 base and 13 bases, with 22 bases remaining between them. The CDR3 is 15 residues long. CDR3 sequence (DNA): TGCGCCAGCAGTCAATTTAGGGGATACAAGAGAGAGAGGTACTTC. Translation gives CASSQFRGYKRERYF.

The CDR3 nucleotides are TGTGCCAGTAACGGGTCGCCCTACAATGAGCAGTTCTTC. Translating gives CASNGSPYNEQFF. The chain links TRBV19 to TRBJ2-1; no clear D. Per germline, CDR1 LNHDA and CDR2 SQIVND (reference sequence). The CDR3 extends over 13 amino acids. With 7 bases removed from V and 2 bases from J, the gap between germline ends came to 9 bases.

CDR3 bases: TGTGCCAGCGGATGGACAGGAGAAGCTTTCTTT. Its translation is CASGWTGEAFF. V is TRBV3-1 (or the pseudogene TRBV3-2) and J is TRBJ1-1, with 7 bases matching TRBD1. Trimming removed 8 bases from V and 8 bases from J; junction bases left unmatched: 5. CDR3 length: 11 residues. The germline V gene has CDR1 LGHDT and CDR2 YNNKEL (reference sequence).

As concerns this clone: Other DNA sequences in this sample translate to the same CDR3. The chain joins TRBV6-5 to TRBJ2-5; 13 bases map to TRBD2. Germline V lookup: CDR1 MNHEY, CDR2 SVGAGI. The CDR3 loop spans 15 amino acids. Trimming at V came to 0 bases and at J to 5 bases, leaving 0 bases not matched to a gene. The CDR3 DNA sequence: TGTGCCAGCAGTTACTCGACTAGCGGGGGGGAGACCCAGTACTTC. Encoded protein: CASSYSTSGGETQYF.

Written as DNA, the CDR3 is TGTGCCAGCAGCGGCCTATATGGCTACACCTTC. Protein product: CASSGLYGYTF. The chain combines TRBV9 with TRBJ1-2; D is undetermined. CDR1 is SGDLS and CDR2 is YYNGEE in the germline V gene. The CDR3 sequence is 11 residues long. Trimming took off 3 bases at V and 5 bases at J, with 5 bases between the two ends. The variable domain in full, completed from reference TRBV9 and TRBJ1-2, reads DSGVTQTPKHLITATGQRVTLRCSPRSGDLSVYWYQQSLDQGLQFLIQYYNGEERAKGNILERFSAQQFPDLHSELNLSSLELGDSALYFCASSGLYGYTFGSGTRLTVV.

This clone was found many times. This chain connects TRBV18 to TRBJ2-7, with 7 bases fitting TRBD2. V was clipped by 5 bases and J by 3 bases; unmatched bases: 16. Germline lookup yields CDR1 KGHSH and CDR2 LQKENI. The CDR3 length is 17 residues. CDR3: CASSGLGMESAGYEQYF. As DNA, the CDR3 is TGTGCCAGCTCAGGACTAGGTATGGAGTCAGCCGGCTACGAGCAGTACTTC.

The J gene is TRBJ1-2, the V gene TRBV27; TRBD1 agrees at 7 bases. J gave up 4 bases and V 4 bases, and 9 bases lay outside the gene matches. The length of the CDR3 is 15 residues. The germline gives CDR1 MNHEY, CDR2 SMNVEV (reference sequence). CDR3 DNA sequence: TGTGCCAGCAGTTGGGACGCGGGACAGACCTATGGCTACACCTTC. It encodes CASSWDAGQTYGYTF.

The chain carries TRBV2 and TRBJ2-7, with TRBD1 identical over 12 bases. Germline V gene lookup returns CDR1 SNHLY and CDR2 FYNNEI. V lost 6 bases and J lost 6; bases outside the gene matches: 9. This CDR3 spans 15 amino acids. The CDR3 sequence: CASSLRDRGRGEQYF. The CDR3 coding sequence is TGTGCCAGCAGCCTCCGGGACAGGGGGCGCGGCGAGCAGTACTTC.

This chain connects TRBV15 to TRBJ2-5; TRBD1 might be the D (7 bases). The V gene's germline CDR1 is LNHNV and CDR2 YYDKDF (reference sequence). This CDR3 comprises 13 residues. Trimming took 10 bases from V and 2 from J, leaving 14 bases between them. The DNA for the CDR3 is TGTGCCAGCAGGAGGGGGCCTCAAGAGACCCAGTACTTC. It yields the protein CASRRGPQETQYF.

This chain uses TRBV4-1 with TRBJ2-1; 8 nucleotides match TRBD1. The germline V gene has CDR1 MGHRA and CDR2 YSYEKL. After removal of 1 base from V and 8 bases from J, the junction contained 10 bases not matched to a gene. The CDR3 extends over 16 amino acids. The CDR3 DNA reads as TGCGCCAGCAGCCAAGTGGCAGGGGGCATATCGGATGAGCAGTTCTTC. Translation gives CASSQVAGGISDEQFF.

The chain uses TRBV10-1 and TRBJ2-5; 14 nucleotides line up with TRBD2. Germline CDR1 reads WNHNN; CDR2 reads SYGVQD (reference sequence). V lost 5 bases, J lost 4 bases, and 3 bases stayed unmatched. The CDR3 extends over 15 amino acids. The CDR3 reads CASSKGLAGVETQYF. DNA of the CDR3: TGCGCCAGCAGTAAGGGACTAGCGGGGGTAGAGACCCAGTACTTC.

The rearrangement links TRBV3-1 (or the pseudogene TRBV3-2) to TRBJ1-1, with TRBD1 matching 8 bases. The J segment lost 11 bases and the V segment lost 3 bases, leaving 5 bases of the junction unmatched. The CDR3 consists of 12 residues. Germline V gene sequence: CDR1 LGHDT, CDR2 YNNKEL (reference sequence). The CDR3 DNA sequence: TGTGCCAGCAGCCAGACAGGGGAGGGGGCTTTCTTT. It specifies CASSQTGEGAFF.

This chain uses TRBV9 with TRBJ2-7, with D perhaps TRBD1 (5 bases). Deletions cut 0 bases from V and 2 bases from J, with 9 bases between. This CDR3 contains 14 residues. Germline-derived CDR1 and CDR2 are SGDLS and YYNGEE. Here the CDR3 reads CASSVGQSTYEQYF. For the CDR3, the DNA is TGTGCCAGCAGCGTAGGACAGTCAACCTACGAGCAGTACTTC.

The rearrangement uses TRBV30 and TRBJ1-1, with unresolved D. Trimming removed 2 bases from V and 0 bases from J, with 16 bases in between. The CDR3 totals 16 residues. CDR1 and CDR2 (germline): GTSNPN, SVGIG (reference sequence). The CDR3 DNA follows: TGTGCCTGGAGTCTATCCCAGGACTATGTGAACACTGAAGCTTTCTTT. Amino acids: CAWSLSQDYVNTEAFF. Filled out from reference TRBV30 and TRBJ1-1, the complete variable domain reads SQTIHQWPATLVQPVGSPLSLECTVEGTSNPNLYWYRQAAGRGLQLLFYSVGIGQISSEVPQNLSASRPQDRQFILSSKKLLLSDSGFYLCAWSLSQDYVNTEAFFGQGTRLTVV.

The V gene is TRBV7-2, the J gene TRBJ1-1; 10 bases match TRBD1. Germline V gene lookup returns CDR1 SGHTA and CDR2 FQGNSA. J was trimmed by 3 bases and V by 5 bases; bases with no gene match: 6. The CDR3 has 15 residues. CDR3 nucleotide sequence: TGTGCCAGCAGCGTAAGACAGGGGGCGGACACTGAAGCTTTCTTT. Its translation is CASSVRQGADTEAFF.

CDR3: CASSYGARSYEQYF. For the CDR3, the DNA is TGTGCCAGCAGTTACGGAGCCCGCTCCTACGAGCAGTACTTC. The gene calls are TRBV6-5 and TRBJ2-7; no clear D. The CDR3 extends over 14 amino acids. In germline, CDR1 is MNHEY, CDR2 SVGAGI. Trimming stripped 2 bases from V and 0 bases from J, with 8 bases between.

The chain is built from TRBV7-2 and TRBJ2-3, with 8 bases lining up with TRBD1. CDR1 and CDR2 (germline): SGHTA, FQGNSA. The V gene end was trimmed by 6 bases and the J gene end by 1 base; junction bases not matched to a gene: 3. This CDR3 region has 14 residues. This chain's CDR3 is CASRTQGGTDTQYF. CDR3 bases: TGTGCCAGCAGAACACAGGGGGGCACAGATACGCAGTATTTT.

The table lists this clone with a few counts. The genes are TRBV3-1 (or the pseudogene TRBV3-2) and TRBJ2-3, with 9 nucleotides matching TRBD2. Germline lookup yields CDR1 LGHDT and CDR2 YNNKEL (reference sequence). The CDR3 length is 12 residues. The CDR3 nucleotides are TGTTCGAGCGGGGGGAGGACAGATACGCAGTATTTT. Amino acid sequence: CSSGGRTDTQYF.

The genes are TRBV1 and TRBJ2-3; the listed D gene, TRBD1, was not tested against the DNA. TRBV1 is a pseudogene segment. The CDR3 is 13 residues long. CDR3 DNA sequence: TGCACCAGCAGCTGGGGACACACAGATACGCAGTATTTT. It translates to CTSSWGHTDTQYF.

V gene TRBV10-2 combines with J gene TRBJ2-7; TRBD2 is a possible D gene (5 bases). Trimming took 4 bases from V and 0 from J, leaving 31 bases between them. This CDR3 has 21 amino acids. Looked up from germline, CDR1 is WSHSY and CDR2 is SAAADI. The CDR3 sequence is CASSVPLRMTSGGRSSYEQYF. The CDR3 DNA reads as TGCGCCAGCAGTGTACCTCTTCGTATGACCTCCGGAGGAAGGAGCTCCTACGAGCAGTACTTC.

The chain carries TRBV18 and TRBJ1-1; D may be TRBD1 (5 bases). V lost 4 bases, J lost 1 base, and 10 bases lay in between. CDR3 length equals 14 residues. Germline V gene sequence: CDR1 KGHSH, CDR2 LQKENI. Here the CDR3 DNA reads TGTGCCAGCTCACGGGACTTTAGGAACACTGAAGCTTTCTTT. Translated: CASSRDFRNTEAFF.

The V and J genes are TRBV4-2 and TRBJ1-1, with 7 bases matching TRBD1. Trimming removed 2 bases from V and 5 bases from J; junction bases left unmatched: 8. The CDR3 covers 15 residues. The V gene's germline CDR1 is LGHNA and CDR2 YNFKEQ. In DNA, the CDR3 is TGTGCCAGCAGCCAACGACAGGGCGCGGAGACTGAAGCTTTCTTT. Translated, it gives CASSQRQGAETEAFF.

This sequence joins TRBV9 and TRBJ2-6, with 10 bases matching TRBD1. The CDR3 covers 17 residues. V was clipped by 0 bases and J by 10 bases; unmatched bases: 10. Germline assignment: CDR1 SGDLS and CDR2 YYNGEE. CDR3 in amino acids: CASSVENSGTGDNVLTF. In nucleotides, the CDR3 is TGTGCCAGCAGCGTAGAGAACTCCGGGACAGGGGATAACGTCCTGACTTTC.

The CDR3 DNA sequence: TGTGCCAGCAGCCAACCGGGACTAGCGGGGGTCACCTACGAGCAGTACTTC. The encoded protein is CASSQPGLAGVTYEQYF. J is TRBJ2-7 and V is TRBV3-1 (or the pseudogene TRBV3-2), with TRBD2 identical over 14 bases. The CDR3 runs 17 residues. V lost 2 bases to trimming and J lost 2 bases; unmatched junction nucleotides: 5. Germline CDR1 and CDR2: LGHDT and YNNKEL (reference sequence).

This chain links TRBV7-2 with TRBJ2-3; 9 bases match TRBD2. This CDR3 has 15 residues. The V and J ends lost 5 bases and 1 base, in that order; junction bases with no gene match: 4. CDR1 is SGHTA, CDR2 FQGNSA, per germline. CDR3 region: CASSKGLARTDTQYF. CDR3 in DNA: TGTGCCAGCAGCAAGGGACTAGCCCGCACAGATACGCAGTATTTT.

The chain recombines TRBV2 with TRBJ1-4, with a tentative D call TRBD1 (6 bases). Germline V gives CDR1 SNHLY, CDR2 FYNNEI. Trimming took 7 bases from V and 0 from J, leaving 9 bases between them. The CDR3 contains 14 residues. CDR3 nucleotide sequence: TGTGCCAGCACCCGGACAGCAACTAATGAAAAACTGTTTTTT. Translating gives CASTRTATNEKLFF.

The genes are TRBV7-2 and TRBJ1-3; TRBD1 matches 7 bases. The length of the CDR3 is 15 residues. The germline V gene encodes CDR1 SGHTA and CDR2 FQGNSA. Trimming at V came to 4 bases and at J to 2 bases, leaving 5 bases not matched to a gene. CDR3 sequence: CASSSNRGTGNTIYF. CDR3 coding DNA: TGTGCCAGCAGCTCTAACAGGGGAACTGGAAACACCATATATTTT.

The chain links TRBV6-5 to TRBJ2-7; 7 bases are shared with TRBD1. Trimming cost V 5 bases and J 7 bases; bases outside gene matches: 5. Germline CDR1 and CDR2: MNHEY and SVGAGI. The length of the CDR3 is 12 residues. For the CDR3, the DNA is TGTGCCAGCAGTAGACAGGGCCTTGAGCAGTACTTC. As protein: CASSRQGLEQYF.

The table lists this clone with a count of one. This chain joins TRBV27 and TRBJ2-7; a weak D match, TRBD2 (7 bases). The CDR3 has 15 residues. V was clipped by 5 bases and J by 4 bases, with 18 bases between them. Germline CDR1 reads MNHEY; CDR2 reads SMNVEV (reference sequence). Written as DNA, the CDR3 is TGTGCCAGCAGTCCGTTCCGGGGGGCGCAGTACGAGCAGTACTTC. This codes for CASSPFRGAQYEQYF.